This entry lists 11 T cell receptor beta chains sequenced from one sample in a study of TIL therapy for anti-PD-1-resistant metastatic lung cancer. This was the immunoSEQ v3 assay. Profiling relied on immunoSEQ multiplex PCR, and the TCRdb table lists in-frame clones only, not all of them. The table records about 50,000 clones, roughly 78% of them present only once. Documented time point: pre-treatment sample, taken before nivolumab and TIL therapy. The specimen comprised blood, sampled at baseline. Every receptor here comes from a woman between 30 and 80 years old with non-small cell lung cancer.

The CDR3, as DNA: TGTGCCAGCAGTCCGACAACTAACTATGGCTACACCTTC. Its translation is CASSPTTNYGYTF. The chain recombines TRBV6-1 with TRBJ1-2; the D is unclear. The CDR3 is 13 amino acids. The germline V gene encodes CDR1 MNHNS and CDR2 SASEGT. V lost 5 bases, J lost 0 bases, and 7 bases lay in between.

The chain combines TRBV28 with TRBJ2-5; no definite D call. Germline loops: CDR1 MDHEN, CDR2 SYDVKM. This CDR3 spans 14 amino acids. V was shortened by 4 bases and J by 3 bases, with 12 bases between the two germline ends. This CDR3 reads CASSSVSLKETQYF. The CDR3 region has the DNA TGTGCCAGCAGTTCCGTGAGTCTGAAAGAGACCCAGTACTTC.

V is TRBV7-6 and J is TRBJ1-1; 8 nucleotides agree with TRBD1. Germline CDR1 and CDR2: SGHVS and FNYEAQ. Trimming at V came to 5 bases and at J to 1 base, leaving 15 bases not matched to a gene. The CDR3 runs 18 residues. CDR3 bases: TGTGCCAGCAGCCCCAGGACAGGGCCCTTTGGTGCGAACACTGAAGCTTTCTTT. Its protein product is CASSPRTGPFGANTEAFF.

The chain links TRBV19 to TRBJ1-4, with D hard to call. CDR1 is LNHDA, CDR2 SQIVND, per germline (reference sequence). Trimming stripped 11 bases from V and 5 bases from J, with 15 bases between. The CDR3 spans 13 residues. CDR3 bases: TGTGCCTCGATGGGGAGGGTAAATGAAAAACTGTTTTTT. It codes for CASMGRVNEKLFF.

This CDR3 is CASSFRTSEETQYF. The CDR3 region has the DNA TGCGCCAGCAGCTTTAGGACCAGCGAAGAGACCCAGTACTTC. The gene calls are TRBV5-1 and TRBJ2-5; unclear D gene. Trimming removed 2 bases at V and 3 bases at J, with 11 bases between. CDR1 and CDR2 from the germline V gene are SGHRS and YFSETQ. There are 14 residues in the CDR3.

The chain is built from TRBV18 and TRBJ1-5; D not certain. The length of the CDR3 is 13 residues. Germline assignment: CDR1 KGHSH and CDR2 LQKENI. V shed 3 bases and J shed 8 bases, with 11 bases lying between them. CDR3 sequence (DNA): TGTGCCAGCTCACCCGGCGCTGGGGAGCCCCAGCATTTT. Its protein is CASSPGAGEPQHF.

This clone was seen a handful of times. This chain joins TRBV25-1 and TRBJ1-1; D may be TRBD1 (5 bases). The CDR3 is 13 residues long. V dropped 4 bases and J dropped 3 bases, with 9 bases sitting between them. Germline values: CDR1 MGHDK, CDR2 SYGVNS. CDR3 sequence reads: CASSVGGDTEAFF. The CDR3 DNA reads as TGTGCCAGCAGTGTCGGGGGGGACACTGAAGCTTTCTTT.

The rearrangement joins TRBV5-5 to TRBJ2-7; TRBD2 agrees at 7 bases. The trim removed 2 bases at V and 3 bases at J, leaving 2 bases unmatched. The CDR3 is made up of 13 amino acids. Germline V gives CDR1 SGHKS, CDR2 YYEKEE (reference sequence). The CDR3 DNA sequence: TGTGCCAGCAGCTTTGGCGGGGGCTACGAGCAGTACTTC. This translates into CASSFGGGYEQYF.

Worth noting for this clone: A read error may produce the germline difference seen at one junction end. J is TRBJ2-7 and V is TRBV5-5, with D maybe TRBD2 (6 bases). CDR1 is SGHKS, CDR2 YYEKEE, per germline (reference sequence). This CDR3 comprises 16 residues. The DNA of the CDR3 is TGTGCCAGCAGTTTGGGGTATGTGACCGGGACTGAGCTGCAGTACTTC. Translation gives CASSLGYVTGTELQYF.

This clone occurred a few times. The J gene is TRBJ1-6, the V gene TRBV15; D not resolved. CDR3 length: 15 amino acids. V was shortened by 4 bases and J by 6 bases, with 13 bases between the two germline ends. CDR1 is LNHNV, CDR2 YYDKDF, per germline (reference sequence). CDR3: CATSKQTDANSPLHF. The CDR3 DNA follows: TGTGCCACCAGCAAGCAGACCGATGCTAATTCACCCCTCCACTTT.

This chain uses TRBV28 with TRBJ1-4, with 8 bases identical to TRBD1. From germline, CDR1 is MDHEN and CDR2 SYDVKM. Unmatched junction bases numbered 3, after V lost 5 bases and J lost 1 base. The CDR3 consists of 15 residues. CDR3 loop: CASSPQGGTNEKLFF. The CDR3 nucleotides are TGTGCCAGCAGTCCACAGGGGGGAACTAATGAAAAACTGTTTTTT.